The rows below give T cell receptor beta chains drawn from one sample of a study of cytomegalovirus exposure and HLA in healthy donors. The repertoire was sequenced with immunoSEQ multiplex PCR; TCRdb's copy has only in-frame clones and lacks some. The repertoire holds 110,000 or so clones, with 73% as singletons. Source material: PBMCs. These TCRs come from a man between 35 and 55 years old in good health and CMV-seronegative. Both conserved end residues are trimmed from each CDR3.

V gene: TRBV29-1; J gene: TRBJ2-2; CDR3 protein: SVEIRGADTGELF
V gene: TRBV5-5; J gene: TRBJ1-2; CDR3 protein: ASSPAVGNYGYT
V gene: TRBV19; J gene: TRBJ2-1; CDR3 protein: ASSISGPNEQF
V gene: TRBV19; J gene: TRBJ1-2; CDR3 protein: ASSGTGNYPRDGYT
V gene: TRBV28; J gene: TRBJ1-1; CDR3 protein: ASSSTSQGGTEAF
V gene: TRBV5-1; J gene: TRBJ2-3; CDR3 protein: ASSGTGVTDTQY
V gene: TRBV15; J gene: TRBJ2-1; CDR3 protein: ATSRDPAGGSSYNEQF
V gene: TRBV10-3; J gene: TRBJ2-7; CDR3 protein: AISDLGGTYEQY
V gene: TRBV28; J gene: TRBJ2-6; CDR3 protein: ASSLRGRKANVLT
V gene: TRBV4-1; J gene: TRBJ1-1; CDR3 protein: ASSIPDRGDEAF